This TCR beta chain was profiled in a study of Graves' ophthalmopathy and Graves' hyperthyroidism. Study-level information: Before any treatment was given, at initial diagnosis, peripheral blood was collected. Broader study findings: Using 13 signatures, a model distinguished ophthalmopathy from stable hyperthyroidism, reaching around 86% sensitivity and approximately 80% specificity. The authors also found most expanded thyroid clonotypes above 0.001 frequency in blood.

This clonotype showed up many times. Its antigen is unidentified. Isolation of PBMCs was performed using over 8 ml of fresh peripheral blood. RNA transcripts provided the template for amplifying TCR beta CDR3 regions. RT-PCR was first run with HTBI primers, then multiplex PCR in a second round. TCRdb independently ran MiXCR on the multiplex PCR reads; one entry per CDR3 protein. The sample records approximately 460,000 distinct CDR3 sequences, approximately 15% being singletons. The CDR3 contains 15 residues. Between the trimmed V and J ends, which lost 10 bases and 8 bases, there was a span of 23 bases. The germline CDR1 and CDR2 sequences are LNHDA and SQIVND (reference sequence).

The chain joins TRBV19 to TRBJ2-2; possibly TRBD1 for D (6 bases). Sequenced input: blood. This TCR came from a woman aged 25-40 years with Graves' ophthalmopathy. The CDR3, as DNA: TGTGCCACTTCCCCGGGACATGTTGCCCGAGGGGAGCTGTTTTTT. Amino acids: CATSPGHVARGELFF.